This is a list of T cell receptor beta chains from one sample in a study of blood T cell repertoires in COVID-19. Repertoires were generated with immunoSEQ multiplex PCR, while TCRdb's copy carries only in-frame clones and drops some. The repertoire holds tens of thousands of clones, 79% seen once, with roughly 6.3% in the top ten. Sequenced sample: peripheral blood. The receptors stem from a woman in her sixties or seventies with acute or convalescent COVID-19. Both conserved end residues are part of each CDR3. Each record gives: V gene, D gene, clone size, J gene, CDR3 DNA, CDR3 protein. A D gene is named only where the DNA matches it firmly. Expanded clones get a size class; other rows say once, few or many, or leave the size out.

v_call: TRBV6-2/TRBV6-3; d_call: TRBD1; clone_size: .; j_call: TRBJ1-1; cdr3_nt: TGTGCCAGCACCCCCGGAGGACAGGGAATCACTGAAGCTTTCTTT; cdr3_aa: CASTPGGQGITEAFF
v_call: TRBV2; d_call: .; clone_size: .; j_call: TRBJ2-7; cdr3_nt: TGTGCCAGCAGTAAGGACGGGAAAGCCCTCTACGAGCAGTACTTC; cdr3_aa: CASSKDGKALYEQYF
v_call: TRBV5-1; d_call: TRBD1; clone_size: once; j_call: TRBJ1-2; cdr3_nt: TGCGCCAGCAGCTTGGGGACAGGGCCCTATGGCTACACCTTC; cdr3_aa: CASSLGTGPYGYTF
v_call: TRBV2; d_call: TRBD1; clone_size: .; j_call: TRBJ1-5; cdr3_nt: TGTGCCAGCAGGGACAGGGGCAATCAGCCCCAGCATTTT; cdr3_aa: CASRDRGNQPQHF
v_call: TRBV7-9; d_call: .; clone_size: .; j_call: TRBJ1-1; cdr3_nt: TGTGCCAGCAGCTTAATCGTTGGGAGAACTGAAGCTTTCTTT; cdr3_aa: CASSLIVGRTEAFF
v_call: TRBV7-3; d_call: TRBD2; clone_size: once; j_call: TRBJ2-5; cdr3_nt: TGTGCCAGCAGCTCCCCGGAGCGGGGGGGCCAAGAGACCCAGTACTTC; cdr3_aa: CASSSPERGGQETQYF
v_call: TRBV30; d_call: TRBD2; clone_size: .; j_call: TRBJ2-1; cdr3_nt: TGTTCTTCGAAGGGACTAGCGGCAAAGCAGTTCTTC; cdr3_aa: CSSKGLAAKQFF
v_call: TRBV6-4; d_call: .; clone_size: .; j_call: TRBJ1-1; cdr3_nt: TGTGCCAGCAGTTTCGACAGCAACACTGAAGCTTTCTTT; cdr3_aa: CASSFDSNTEAFF
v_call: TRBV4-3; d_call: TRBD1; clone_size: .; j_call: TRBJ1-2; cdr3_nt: TGCGCCAGCAGCCAAGAGACCGGACAGGCGGACTATGGCTACACCTTC; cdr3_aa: CASSQETGQADYGYTF
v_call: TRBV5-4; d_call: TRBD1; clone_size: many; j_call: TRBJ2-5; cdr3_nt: TGTGCCAGCAGCTCGGACAGGGGGCTAGAGACCCAGTACTTC; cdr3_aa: CASSSDRGLETQYF
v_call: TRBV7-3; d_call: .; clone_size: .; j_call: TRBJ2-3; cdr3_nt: TGTGCCAGCAGCTCCTTTCGCCTCGGACTTCAGTATTTT; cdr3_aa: CASSSFRLGLQYF
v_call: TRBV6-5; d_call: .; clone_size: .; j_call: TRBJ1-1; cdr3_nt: TGTGCCAGCAAGAGAGCAGGGGTACAGAACACTGAAGCTTTCTTT; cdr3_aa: CASKRAGVQNTEAFF
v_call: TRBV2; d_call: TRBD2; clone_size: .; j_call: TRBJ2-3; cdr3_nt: TGTGCCGGGGGACTAGCGGCGGGGAGCTCGAGCACAGATACGCAGTATTTT; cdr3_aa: CAGGLAAGSSSTDTQYF
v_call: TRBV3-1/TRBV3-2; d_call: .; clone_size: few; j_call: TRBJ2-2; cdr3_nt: TGTGCCAGCGGGGCCACTAACACCGGGGAGCTGTTTTTT; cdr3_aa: CASGATNTGELFF
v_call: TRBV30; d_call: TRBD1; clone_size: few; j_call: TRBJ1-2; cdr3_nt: TGTGCCTGGAGTGTTAACAGGGGCCCTTATTATGGCTACACCTTC; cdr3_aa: CAWSVNRGPYYGYTF
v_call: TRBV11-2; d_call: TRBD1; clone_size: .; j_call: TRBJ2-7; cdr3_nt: TGTGCCAGCAGCTTTGAAGGGACAGGACTTTCCTACGAGCAGTACTTC; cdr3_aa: CASSFEGTGLSYEQYF
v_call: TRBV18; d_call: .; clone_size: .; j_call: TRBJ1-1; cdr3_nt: TGTGCCAGCTCACTCGATCAGGGCCTGAACACTGAAGCTTTCTTT; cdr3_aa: CASSLDQGLNTEAFF
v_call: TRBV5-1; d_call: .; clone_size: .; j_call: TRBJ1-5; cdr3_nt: TGCGCCAGCAGCTTGGATCGCAGCGACAATCAGCCCCAGCATTTT; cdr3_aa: CASSLDRSDNQPQHF
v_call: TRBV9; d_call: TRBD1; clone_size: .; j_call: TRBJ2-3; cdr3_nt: TGTGCCAGCAGCGTAGATGGAGGACAGGGGGCCGCAGATACGCAGTATTTT; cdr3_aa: CASSVDGGQGAADTQYF
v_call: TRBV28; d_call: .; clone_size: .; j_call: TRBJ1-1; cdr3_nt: TGTGCCAGCAGTTTCGGGGGAACTGAAGCTTTCTTT; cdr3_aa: CASSFGGTEAFF
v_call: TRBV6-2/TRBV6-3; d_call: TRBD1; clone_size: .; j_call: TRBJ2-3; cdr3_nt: TGTGCCAGCAGTTTCTCTCCGGGACAGTACTCCTTCGATACGCAGTATTTT; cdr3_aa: CASSFSPGQYSFDTQYF
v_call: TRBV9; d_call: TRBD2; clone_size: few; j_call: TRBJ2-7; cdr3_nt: TGTGCCAGCAGCCGAGCAGGAGCGGGGGCCAATTACGAGCAGTACTTC; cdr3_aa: CASSRAGAGANYEQYF
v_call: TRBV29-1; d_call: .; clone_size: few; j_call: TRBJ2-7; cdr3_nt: TGCAGCGGGGGGAGGAGCTCCTACGAGCAGTACTTC; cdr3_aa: CSGGRSSYEQYF
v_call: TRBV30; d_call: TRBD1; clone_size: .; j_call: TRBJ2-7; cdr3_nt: TGTGCCTGGACAGGGGGACCGACGGATTACCTATCCTACGAGCAGTACTTC; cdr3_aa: CAWTGGPTDYLSYEQYF
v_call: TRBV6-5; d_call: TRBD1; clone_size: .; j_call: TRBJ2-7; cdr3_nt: TGTGCCAGCAGTTTGGGACAGGGCTTCTACGAGCAGTACTTC; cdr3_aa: CASSLGQGFYEQYF
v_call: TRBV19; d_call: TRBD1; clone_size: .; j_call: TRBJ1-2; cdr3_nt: TGTGCCAGTAGAGAGAGGACAGGAAGCTATGGCTACACCTTC; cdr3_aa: CASRERTGSYGYTF
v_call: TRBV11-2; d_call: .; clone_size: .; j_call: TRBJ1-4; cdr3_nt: TGTGCCAGCAGCTTCCGTCAGGGAAAGGAAAAACTGTTTTTT; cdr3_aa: CASSFRQGKEKLFF
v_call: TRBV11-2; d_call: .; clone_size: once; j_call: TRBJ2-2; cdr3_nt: TGTGCCAGCAGCTTCGCCGCGGCAGTGACCGGGGAGCTGTTTTTT; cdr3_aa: CASSFAAAVTGELFF
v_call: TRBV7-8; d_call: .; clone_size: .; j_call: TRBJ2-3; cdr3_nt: TGTGCCAGCAGCTCTGGACTATCAACTGGAGATACGCAGTATTTT; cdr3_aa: CASSSGLSTGDTQYF
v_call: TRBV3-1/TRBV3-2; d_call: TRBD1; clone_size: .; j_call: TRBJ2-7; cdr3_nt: TGTGCCAGCAGCCTCCCGGGACAGGGCATCAGGGTCTACTCCTACGAGCAGTACTTC; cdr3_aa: CASSLPGQGIRVYSYEQYF
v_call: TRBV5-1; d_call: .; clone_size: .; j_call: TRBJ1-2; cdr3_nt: TGCGCCAGCAGCTTGGGGCTTCTCTATGGCTACACCTTC; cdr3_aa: CASSLGLLYGYTF
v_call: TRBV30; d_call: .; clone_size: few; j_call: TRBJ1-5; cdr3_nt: TGTGCCTGGAGTGGACAGCGGGATCAGCCCCAGCATTTT; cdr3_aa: CAWSGQRDQPQHF
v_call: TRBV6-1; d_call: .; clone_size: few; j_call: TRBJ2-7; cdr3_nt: TGTGCCAGCAGTGAAAGGGAAGGGGGTCACGAGCAGTACTTC; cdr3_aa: CASSEREGGHEQYF
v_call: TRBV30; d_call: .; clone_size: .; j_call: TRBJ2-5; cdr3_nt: TGTGCCTGGGCCTCCCCGGACACGCAAAGACGGACCCAGTACTTC; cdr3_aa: CAWASPDTQRRTQYF
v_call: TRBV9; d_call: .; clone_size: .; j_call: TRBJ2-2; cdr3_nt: TGTGCCAGCAGCGCCGCTTCGGGGTACCAGAAGCTGTTTTTT; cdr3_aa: CASSAASGYQKLFF
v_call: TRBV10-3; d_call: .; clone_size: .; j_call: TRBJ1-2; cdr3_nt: TGTGCCATCAGTGAGAGAGGTGGTCAGTACTATGGCTACACCTTC; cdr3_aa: CAISERGGQYYGYTF
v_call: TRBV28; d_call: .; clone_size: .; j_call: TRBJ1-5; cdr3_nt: TGTGCCAGCAGTCTCTCGGGGATCGGGCGCAATCAGCCCCAGCATTTT; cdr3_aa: CASSLSGIGRNQPQHF
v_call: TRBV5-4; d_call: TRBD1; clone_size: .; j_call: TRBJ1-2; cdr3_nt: TGTGCCAGCAGCTTCCCCGGGACAGGGGATCGCGGCTACACCTTC; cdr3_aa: CASSFPGTGDRGYTF
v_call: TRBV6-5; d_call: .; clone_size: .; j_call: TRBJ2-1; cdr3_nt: TGTGCCAGCAAGATAGACTACAATGAGCAGTTCTTC; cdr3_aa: CASKIDYNEQFF
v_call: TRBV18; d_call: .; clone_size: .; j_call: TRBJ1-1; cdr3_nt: TGTGCCAGCTCCGGACAGTTTGAAGCTTTCTTT; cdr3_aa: CASSGQFEAFF
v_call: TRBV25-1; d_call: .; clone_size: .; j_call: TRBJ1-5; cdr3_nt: TGTGCCAGCAGTGACGCGAGGGTGAGCAATCAGCCCCAGCATTTT; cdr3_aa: CASSDARVSNQPQHF
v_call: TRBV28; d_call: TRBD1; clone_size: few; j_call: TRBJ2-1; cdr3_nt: TGTGCCAGCAGAGGGGACAGGGAAATCTCCAATGAGCAGTTCTTC; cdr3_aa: CASRGDREISNEQFF
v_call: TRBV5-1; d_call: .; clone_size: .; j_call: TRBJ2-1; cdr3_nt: TGCGCCAGCAGCCGAGAGGGTCCTGAGCAGTTCTTC; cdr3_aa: CASSREGPEQFF
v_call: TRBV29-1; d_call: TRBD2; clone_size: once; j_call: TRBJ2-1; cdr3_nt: TGCAGCGGGCATACTAGCGCCGCCGGGGATGAGCAGTTCTTC; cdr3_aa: CSGHTSAAGDEQFF
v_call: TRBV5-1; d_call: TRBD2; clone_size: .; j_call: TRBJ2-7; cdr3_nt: TGCGCCAGCAGCTTGGGGGCTAGCGGCCCTTCCTACGAGCAGTACTTC; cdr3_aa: CASSLGASGPSYEQYF
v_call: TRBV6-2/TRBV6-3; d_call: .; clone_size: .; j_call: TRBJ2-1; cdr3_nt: TGTGCCAGCAGCACGGCCGGGACAAACTACAATGAGCAGTTCTTC; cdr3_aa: CASSTAGTNYNEQFF